This T cell receptor beta chain was recorded in a study of T cell changes during pregnancy in multiple sclerosis (dated by TCRdb to about 2019). A note on the overall study: The study looked at changes in the T cell repertoire across pregnancy in women with multiple sclerosis.

Counted from cysteine to phenylalanine, this CDR3 has 13 amino acids. Only the CDR3 DNA is retained, 39 bases long and in frame from the first base. CDR1 SGHDN and CDR2 FVKESK were looked up in the germline V gene. Between the V and J ends, shortened by 1 base and 7 bases respectively, the junction contains 10 bases. Comment on this clone: Which antigen it targets is not known. There are no base qualities to consult, and no much larger clone falls within one base.

Library creation used the immunoSEQ multiplex PCR assay. The immuneACCESS repertoire file appears here via TCRdb, limited to in-frame rearrangements. These files lack a portion of the clones; in checked studies, under half of the deficit traces to unresolved V genes, and the cause of the others is not known. The sample table contains tens of thousands of clones; only one count was recorded for roughly 88% of them. The top ten clones comprise 9.5% of the sample. The rearranged chain carries TRBV14 and TRBJ1-1; confidence is insufficient to name the D gene. The sequencing used peripheral blood, collected after pregnancy. This TCR came from a female donor in good health, enrolled as a control in a pregnancy study. CDR3 sequence: CASSQARGGEAFF. The DNA sequence is TGTGCCAGCAGCCAAGCCCGGGGAGGTGAAGCTTTCTTT. Beyond the CDR3, the reference TRBV14 and TRBJ1-1 genes provide the residues; the full variable domain reads: EAGVTQFPSHSVIEKGQTVTLRCDPISGHDNLYWYRRVMGKEIKFLLHFVKESKQDESGMPNNRFLAERTGGTYSTLKVQPAELEDSGVYFCASSQARGGEAFFGQGTRLTVV.